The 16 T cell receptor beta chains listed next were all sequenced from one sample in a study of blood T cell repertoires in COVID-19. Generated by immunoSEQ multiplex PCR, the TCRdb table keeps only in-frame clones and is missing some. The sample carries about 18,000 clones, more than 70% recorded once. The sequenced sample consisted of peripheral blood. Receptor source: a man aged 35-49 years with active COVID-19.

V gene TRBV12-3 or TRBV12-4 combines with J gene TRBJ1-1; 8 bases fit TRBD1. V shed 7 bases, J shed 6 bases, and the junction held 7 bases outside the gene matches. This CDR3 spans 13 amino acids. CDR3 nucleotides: TGTGCCAGCATTCTACAGGGGGTAGCTGAAGCTTTCTTT. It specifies CASILQGVAEAFF.

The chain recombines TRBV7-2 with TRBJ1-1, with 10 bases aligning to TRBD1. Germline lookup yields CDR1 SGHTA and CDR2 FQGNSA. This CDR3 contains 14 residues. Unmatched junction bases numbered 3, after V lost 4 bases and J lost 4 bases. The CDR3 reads CASSSRQGATEAFF. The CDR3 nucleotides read TGTGCCAGCAGCTCTAGACAGGGGGCCACTGAAGCTTTCTTT.

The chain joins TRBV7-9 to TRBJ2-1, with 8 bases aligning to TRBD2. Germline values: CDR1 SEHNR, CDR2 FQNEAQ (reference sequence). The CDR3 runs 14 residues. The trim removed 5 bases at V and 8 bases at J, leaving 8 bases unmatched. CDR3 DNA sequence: TGTGCCAGCAGCCCGGGAGGGGGTTTGGATGAGCAGTTCTTC. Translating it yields CASSPGGGLDEQFF.

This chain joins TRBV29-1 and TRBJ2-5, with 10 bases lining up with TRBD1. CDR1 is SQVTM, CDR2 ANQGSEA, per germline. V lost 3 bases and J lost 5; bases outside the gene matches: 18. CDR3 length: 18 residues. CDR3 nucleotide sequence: TGCAGCGTTGAGGTGCCGGGACAGGGGAAATGGGCAGGGGAGACCCAGTACTTC. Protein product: CSVEVPGQGKWAGETQYF.

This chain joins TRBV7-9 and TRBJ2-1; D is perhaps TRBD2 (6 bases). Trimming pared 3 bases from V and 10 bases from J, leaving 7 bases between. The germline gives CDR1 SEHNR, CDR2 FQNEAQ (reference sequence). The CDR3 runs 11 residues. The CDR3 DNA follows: TGTGCCAGCAGCTTTAGCGGCGAGCAGTTCTTC. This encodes CASSFSGEQFF.

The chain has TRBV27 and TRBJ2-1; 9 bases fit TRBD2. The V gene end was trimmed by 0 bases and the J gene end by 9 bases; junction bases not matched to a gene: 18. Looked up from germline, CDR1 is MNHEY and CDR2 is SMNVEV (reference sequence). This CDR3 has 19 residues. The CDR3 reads CASSLSFAGGSYTTTEQFF. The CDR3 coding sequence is TGTGCCAGCAGTTTATCGTTCGCGGGAGGGAGCTATACTACAACTGAGCAGTTCTTC.

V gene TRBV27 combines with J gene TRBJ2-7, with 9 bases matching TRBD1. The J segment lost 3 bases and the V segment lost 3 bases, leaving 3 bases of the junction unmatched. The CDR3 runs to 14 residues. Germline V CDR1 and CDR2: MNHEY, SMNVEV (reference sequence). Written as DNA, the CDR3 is TGTGCCAGCAGTTTGGTGGGACAGGGCTACGAGCAGTACTTC. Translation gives CASSLVGQGYEQYF.

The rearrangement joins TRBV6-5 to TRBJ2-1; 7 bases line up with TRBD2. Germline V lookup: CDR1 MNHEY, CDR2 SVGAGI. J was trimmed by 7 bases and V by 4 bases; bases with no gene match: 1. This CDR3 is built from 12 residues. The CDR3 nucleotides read TGTGCCAGCAGTTTGGGGGGGAATGAGCAGTTCTTC. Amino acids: CASSLGGNEQFF.

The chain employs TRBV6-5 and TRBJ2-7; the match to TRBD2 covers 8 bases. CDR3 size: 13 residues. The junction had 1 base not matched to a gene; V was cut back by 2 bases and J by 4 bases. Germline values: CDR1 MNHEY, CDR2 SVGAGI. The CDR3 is CASSYGTRYEQYF. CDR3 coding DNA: TGTGCCAGCAGTTACGGGACTAGATACGAGCAGTACTTC.

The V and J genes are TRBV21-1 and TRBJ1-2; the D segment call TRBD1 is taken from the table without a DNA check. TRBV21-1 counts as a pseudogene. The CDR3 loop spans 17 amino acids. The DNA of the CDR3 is TGTGCCAGCAGCAAAGGGGAAAGGACAGGGAGGGGGTATGGCTACACCTTC. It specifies CASSKGERTGRGYGYTF.

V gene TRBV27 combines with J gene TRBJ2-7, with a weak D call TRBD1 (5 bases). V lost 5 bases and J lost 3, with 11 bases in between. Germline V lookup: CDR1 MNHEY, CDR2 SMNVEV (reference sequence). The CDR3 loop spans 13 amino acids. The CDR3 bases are TGTGCCAGCAGTCTGAGCAGGGTCTACGAGCAGTACTTC. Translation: CASSLSRVYEQYF.

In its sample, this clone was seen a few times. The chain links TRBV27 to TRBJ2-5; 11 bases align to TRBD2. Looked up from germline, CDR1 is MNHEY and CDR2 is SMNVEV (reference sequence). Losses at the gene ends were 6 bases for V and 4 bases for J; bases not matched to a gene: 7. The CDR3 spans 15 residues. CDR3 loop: CASRPTGLAGETQYF. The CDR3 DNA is TGTGCCAGCAGGCCTACCGGACTAGCGGGAGAGACCCAGTACTTC.

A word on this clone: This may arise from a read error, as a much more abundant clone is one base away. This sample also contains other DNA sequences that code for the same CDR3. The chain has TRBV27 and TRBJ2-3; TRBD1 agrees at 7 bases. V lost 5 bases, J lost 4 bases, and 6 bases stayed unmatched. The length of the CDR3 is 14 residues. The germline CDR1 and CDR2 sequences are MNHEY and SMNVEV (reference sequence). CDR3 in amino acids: CASSPRQGSDTQYF. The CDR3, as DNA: TGTGCCAGCAGTCCAAGACAGGGATCAGATACGCAGTATTTT.

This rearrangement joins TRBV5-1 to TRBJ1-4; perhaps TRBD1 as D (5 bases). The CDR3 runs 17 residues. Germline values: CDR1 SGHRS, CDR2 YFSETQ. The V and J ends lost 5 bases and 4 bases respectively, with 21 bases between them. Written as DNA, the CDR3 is TGCGCCAGCAGACCTGCCAGGGTTCAATCGAATAATGAAAAACTGTTTTTT. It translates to CASRPARVQSNNEKLFF.

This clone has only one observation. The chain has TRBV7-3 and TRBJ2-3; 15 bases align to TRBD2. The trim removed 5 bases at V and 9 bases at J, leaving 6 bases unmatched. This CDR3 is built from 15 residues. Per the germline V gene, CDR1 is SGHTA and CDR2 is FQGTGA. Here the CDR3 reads CASSQAGLAGGTQYF. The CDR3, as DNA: TGTGCCAGCAGCCAGGCGGGACTAGCGGGAGGAACGCAGTATTTT.

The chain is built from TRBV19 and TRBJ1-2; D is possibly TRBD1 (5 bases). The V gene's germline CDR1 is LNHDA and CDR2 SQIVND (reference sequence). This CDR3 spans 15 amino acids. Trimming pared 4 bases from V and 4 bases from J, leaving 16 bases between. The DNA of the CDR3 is TGTGCCAGTAGTAGCCCCGACAGACCCTTCTATGGCTACACCTTC. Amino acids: CASSSPDRPFYGYTF.